The 12 T cell receptor beta chains listed next were all sequenced from one sample in a study of early stage breast cancer tumors. Assay: immunoSEQ multiplex PCR; the TCRdb copy retains only in-frame clones and omits some. The sample has some 29,000 clones, approximately 85% seen once; the top ten hold 9.3%. Sequenced material: blood. Source of these receptors: a person aged 45-60 years with breast cancer.

This chain joins TRBV5-5 and TRBJ2-7; D unclear. Trimming cost V 0 bases and J 4 bases, with 8 bases left between them. The germline CDR1 and CDR2 sequences are SGHKS and YYEKEE (reference sequence). This CDR3 is 13 amino acids long. CDR3 sequence: CASSLDREYEQYF. The CDR3 DNA sequence: TGTGCCAGCAGCTTGGACCGAGAGTACGAGCAGTACTTC.

This clone was observed a handful of times. This chain uses TRBV2 with TRBJ1-1; maybe TRBD1 (5 bases). The V gene's germline CDR1 is SNHLY and CDR2 FYNNEI. The CDR3 sequence is 14 residues long. The ends were cut back, 0 bases at V and 3 bases at J, with 8 bases in the middle. The CDR3 protein is CASSEAWGDTEAFF. The CDR3 DNA sequence: TGTGCCAGCAGTGAAGCGTGGGGGGACACTGAAGCTTTCTTT.

The chain is built from TRBV7-6 and TRBJ1-3, with D perhaps matching TRBD1 (5 bases). The V gene lost 5 bases and the J gene lost 6 bases, with 14 bases spanning the gap. CDR1 is SGHVS and CDR2 is FNYEAQ in the germline V gene. The CDR3 extends over 14 amino acids. The CDR3 DNA reads as TGTGCCAGCAGCCTGGGGGGGTTGGAAAACACCATATATTTT. Translated, it gives CASSLGGLENTIYF. Complete variable domain (other parts from reference TRBV7-6 and TRBJ1-3): GAGVSQSPRYKVTKRGQDVALRCDPISGHVSLYWYRQALGQGPEFLTYFNYEAQQDKSGLPNDRFSAERPEGSISTLTIQRTEQRDSAMYRCASSLGGLENTIYFGEGSWLTVV.

This clone occurred once. The chain links TRBV25-1 to TRBJ1-5, with 8 bases aligning to TRBD1. Unmatched junction bases numbered 4, after V lost 6 bases and J lost 3 bases. CDR3 length: 14 residues. Per germline, CDR1 MGHDK and CDR2 SYGVNS. The CDR3 loop is CASRGQGVNQPQHF. CDR3 DNA sequence: TGTGCCAGCAGAGGACAGGGTGTCAATCAGCCCCAGCATTTT.

V gene TRBV11-2 combines with J gene TRBJ2-3, with 9 nucleotides matching TRBD2. Losses at the gene ends were 3 bases for V and 5 bases for J; bases not matched to a gene: 3. Germline V lookup: CDR1 SGHAT, CDR2 FQNNGV. The CDR3 sequence is 14 residues long. This CDR3 is CASSLAGGRDTQYF. The CDR3 coding sequence is TGTGCCAGCAGCTTGGCGGGGGGGAGAGATACGCAGTATTTT.

J is TRBJ1-2 and V is TRBV2; unclear D gene. V was cut by 5 bases and J by 3 bases, with 10 bases left in between. The CDR3 is 13 residues long. Germline V CDR1 and CDR2: SNHLY, FYNNEI. Written as DNA, the CDR3 is TGTGCCAGCAGTTACAAGGTGGACTATGGCTACACCTTC. It is translated as CASSYKVDYGYTF.

The CDR3 DNA reads TGTGCCAGCAGCCCCGGGGTGGGGGCAGGGGGCTACGAGCAGTACTTC. Protein: CASSPGVGAGGYEQYF. The V and J genes are TRBV5-4 and TRBJ2-7, with 7 bases identical to TRBD1. The CDR3 is 16 residues long. J was trimmed by 3 bases and V by 4 bases; bases with no gene match: 13. Germline V gene lookup returns CDR1 SGHNT and CDR2 YYREEE (reference sequence).

The rearrangement joins TRBV5-6 to TRBJ2-5; 10 nucleotides match TRBD1. The germline CDR1 and CDR2 sequences are SGHDT and YYEEEE. CDR3 length equals 17 residues. V trimming: 1 base; J trimming: 5 bases; junction bases outside the gene matches: 11. This CDR3 reads CASSLIGWTGGLETQYF. The CDR3 DNA is TGTGCCAGCAGCTTGATTGGGTGGACAGGGGGTTTGGAGACCCAGTACTTC.

With regard to this clone: The CDR3 ends on some other residue instead of the conserved phenylalanine or tryptophan, so this is likely a read error. The chain combines TRBV6-6 with TRBJ1-4; D remains unclear. The ends were cut back, 2 bases at V and 0 bases at J, with 10 bases in the middle. Germline CDR1 MNHNY, CDR2 SVGAGI (reference sequence). There are 16 residues in the CDR3. The CDR3 nucleotides read TGTGCCAGCAGTTACCAGAAGCTTGCAACTAATGAAAAACTGTTTTGT. It is translated as CASSYQKLATNEKLFC.

There are a few counts of this clone. The sample contains more than one DNA sequence encoding this CDR3. The V gene is TRBV19, the J gene TRBJ1-5; TRBD1 might be the D (6 bases). V lost 5 bases to trimming and J lost 4 bases, with 12 bases between them. The germline V gene encodes CDR1 LNHDA and CDR2 SQIVND (reference sequence). CDR3 size: 14 residues. This CDR3 reads CASSGGGGNQPQHF. CDR3 DNA sequence: TGTGCCAGTAGTGGGGGGGGCGGGAATCAGCCCCAGCATTTT.

This sequence joins TRBV15 and TRBJ1-1, with no clear D. Germline-derived CDR1 and CDR2 are LNHNV and YYDKDF (reference sequence). The CDR3 contains 14 residues. V was clipped by 3 bases and J by 6 bases, with 14 bases between them. This CDR3 reads CATSSREKTSEAFF. In nucleotides, the CDR3 is TGTGCCACCAGCAGTAGGGAGAAAACTTCTGAAGCTTTCTTT.

The V call is TRBV6-5, the J call TRBJ2-3; 12 positions agree with TRBD1. Germline assignment: CDR1 MNHEY and CDR2 SVGAGI. The junction had 4 bases not matched to a gene; V was cut back by 5 bases and J by 4 bases. The CDR3 runs 15 residues. The CDR3 spells CASSPGQGASDTQYF. The CDR3 nucleotides read TGTGCCAGCAGTCCGGGACAGGGGGCATCAGATACGCAGTATTTT.